Listed below are T cell receptor beta chains from one sample, sequenced in a study of T cell responses to AZD1222 COVID-19 vaccine. TCRdb's copy holds only in-frame clones and misses some; the assay was immunoSEQ multiplex PCR. The sample carries about 140,000 clones, approximately 95% recorded once. This sample comprised peripheral blood, obtained on day 0 of MenACWY control vaccination. The receptors originated from an adult in good health. Both conserved end residues are part of each CDR3. A D gene is named only where the DNA matches it firmly.

j_call v_call d_call cdr3_nt cdr3_aa
TRBJ2-5 TRBV5-1 . TGCGCCAGCAGCTTGATCCCAGGGGCCGGGGAGACCCAGTACTTC CASSLIPGAGETQYF
TRBJ2-1 TRBV29-1 . TGCAGCGTTGAACGGGGGAGGAATGAGCAGTTCTTC CSVERGRNEQFF
TRBJ1-1 TRBV12-3/TRBV12-4 . TGTGCCAGCAGTTTTGACCAGAACACTGAAGCTTTCTTT CASSFDQNTEAFF
TRBJ2-1 TRBV7-2 . TGTGCCAGCAGCTTAGTAGGGGGGCCCGGGGATGAGCAGTTCTTC CASSLVGGPGDEQFF
TRBJ1-3 TRBV27 TRBD1 TGTGCCAGCAGGGACAGGGCGTCTGGAAACACCATATATTTT CASRDRASGNTIYF
TRBJ1-5 TRBV7-9 . TGTGCCAGCAGCTTAAGAGAGAATCAGCCCCAGCATTTT CASSLRENQPQHF
TRBJ1-1 TRBV6-5 . TGTGCCAGCCGACAGTACATGAACACTGAAGCTTTCTTT CASRQYMNTEAFF
TRBJ1-6 TRBV9 . TGTGCCAGCAGCGTAGGGGCGGACGGAGGAGGTTTTATTTCACCCCTCCACTTT CASSVGADGGGFISPLHF
TRBJ2-5 TRBV7-7 . TGTGCCAGCAGCTTAGGGGCTTGGGAGACCCAGTACTTC CASSLGAWETQYF
TRBJ1-2 TRBV9 . TGTGCCAGCAGCGTAGAAGGGGCGTCGGGAGGCTACACCTTC CASSVEGASGGYTF
TRBJ1-1 TRBV28 TRBD1 TGTGCCAGCAGCCTGGCAGGGGACAGGAACACTGAAGCTTTCTTT CASSLAGDRNTEAFF
TRBJ1-1 TRBV5-1 TRBD1 TGCGCCAGCAGCCCCTTTGACAGGGAAACTGAAGCTTTCTTT CASSPFDRETEAFF
TRBJ1-1 TRBV6-2/TRBV6-3 . TGTGCCAGCAGTGTACAGGGAAACACTGAAGCTTTCTTT CASSVQGNTEAFF
TRBJ1-1 TRBV4-3 . TGCGCCAGCAGCCAGGATGGGGGGGGGCGTTCCGAAGCTTTCTTT CASSQDGGGRSEAFF
TRBJ1-1 TRBV5-4 . TGTGCCAGCAGCTCCGCGCGGAACACTGAAGCTTTCTTT CASSSARNTEAFF
TRBJ1-1 TRBV28 . TGTGCCAGCAGTAGGTGGGGGAGTGGGGCTTTCTTT CASSRWGSGAFF
TRBJ2-7 TRBV5-1 TRBD1 TGCGCCAGCAGCCTGGGGACAGGGGCACTCCGGCAGTACTTC CASSLGTGALRQYF